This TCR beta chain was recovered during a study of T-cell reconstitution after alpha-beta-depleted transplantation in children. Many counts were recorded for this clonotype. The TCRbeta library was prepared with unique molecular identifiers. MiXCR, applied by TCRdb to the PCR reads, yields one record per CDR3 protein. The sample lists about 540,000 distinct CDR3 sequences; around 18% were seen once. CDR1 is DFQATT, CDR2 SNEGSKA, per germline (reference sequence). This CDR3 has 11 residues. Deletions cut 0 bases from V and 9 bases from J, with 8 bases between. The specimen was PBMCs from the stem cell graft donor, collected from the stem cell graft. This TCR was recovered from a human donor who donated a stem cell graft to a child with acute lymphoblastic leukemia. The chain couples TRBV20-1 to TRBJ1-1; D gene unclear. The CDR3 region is CSARDVRQAFF. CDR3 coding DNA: TGCAGTGCTAGAGATGTCAGACAAGCTTTCTTT.